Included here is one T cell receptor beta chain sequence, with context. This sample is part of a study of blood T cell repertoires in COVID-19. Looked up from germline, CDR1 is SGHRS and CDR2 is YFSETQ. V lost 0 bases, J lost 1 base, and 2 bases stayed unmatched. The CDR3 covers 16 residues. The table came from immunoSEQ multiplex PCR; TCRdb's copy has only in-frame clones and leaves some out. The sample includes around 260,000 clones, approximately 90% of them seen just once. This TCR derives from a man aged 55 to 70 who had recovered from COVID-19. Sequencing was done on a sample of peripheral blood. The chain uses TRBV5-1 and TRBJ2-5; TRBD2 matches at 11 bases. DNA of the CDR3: TGCGCCAGCAGCTTGGCCGGACTAGCGGGCCAAGAGACCCAGTACTTC. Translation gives CASSLAGLAGQETQYF. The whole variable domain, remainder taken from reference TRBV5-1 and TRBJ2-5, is KAGVTQTPRYLIKTRGQQVTLSCSPISGHRSVSWYQQTPGQGLQFLFEYFSETQRNKGNFPGRFSGRQFSNSRSEMNVSTLELGDSALYLCASSLAGLAGQETQYFGPGTRLLVL.